The 19 T cell receptor beta chains listed next were all sequenced from one sample in a study of T cells after posttransplantation cyclophosphamide. A marrow graft followed busulfan-fludarabine conditioning, with cyclophosphamide on days +3 and +4. The repertoire was sequenced with immunoSEQ multiplex PCR; TCRdb's copy has only in-frame clones and lacks some. The table shows 2,500 to 3,000 clones, with over 65% occurring only once. Sequences were derived from PBMCs, sampled after allogeneic stem cell transplant with posttransplant cyclophosphamide. These TCRs come from a female patient aged 45-60 years who received an allogeneic stem cell transplant from a related donor, was CMV-positive, and had no GVHD. These T cells may partly come from the graft donor.

The chain is built from TRBV14 and TRBJ2-1, with a weak D call TRBD1 (5 bases). Trimming removed 1 base from V and 10 bases from J, with 17 bases in between. CDR1 is SGHDN and CDR2 is FVKESK in the germline V gene. CDR3 length: 15 residues. CDR3 sequence reads: CASSQVGWQGYEQFF. The CDR3 region has the DNA TGTGCCAGCAGCCAAGTAGGCTGGCAGGGATACGAGCAGTTCTTC.

This chain links TRBV7-2 with TRBJ1-6; a weak D match, TRBD1 (6 bases). Trimming took 7 bases from V and 9 from J, leaving 22 bases between them. CDR3 length equals 16 residues. Germline V gene sequence: CDR1 SGHTA, CDR2 FQGNSA. The CDR3: CASTPGEAGAFSPLHF. CDR3 nucleotides: TGTGCCAGCACGCCCGGGGAAGCAGGGGCATTTTCACCCCTCCACTTT.

V is TRBV28 and J is TRBJ2-1, with 10 bases aligning to TRBD1. The junction had 9 bases not matched to a gene; V was cut back by 7 bases and J by 6 bases. The CDR3 contains 15 residues. Germline CDR1 MDHEN, CDR2 SYDVKM. CDR3 nucleotide sequence: TGTGCCAGCACCCCGGGACAGGGGATTTCCAATGAGCAGTTCTTC. It specifies CASTPGQGISNEQFF.

The gene calls are TRBV19 and TRBJ2-5; D perhaps matches TRBD2 (5 bases). Trimming stripped 6 bases from V and 2 bases from J, with 13 bases between. In germline, CDR1 is LNHDA, CDR2 SQIVND (reference sequence). This CDR3 is built from 14 residues. In nucleotides, the CDR3 is TGTGCCAGTAGGGCAGAACTAGGGCAAGAGACCCAGTACTTC. It codes for CASRAELGQETQYF.

The rearrangement links TRBV19 to TRBJ2-5; 9 bases are shared with TRBD2. V was pared by 4 bases and J by 3 bases, with 0 bases of the junction left unmatched. The CDR3 is made up of 13 amino acids. The germline V gene has CDR1 LNHDA and CDR2 SQIVND (reference sequence). The CDR3 spells CASSTSGKETQYF. DNA for the CDR3: TGTGCCAGTAGTACTAGCGGGAAAGAGACCCAGTACTTC.

This chain joins TRBV7-9 and TRBJ2-1; 10 bases align to TRBD2. The germline gives CDR1 SEHNR, CDR2 FQNEAQ (reference sequence). The CDR3 spans 17 residues. J lost 4 bases, V lost 5 bases, and 11 bases had no gene match. CDR3 protein: CASSDGLADLIYNEQFF. The CDR3 DNA sequence: TGTGCCAGCAGCGACGGACTAGCGGACCTGATTTACAATGAGCAGTTCTTC. The entire variable domain, with the rest obtained from reference TRBV7-9 and TRBJ2-1, is as follows: DTGVSQNPRHKITKRGQNVTFRCDPISEHNRLYWYRQTLGQGPEFLTYFQNEAQLEKSRLLSDRFSAERPKGSFSTLEIQRTEQGDSAMYLCASSDGLADLIYNEQFFGPGTRLTVL.

The rearrangement links TRBV30 to TRBJ1-2; D remains unclear. V was cut by 2 bases and J by 0 bases, with 16 bases left in between. The CDR3 has 16 amino acids. The germline CDR1 and CDR2 sequences are GTSNPN and SVGIG (reference sequence). CDR3 region: CAWSSGIETSNYGYTF. DNA for the CDR3: TGTGCCTGGAGTTCCGGAATCGAGACTTCTAACTATGGCTACACCTTC.

Only one count was recorded for this clone. The chain links TRBV19 to TRBJ2-3, with TRBD2 as a possible D gene (6 bases). Trimming took off 6 bases at V and 3 bases at J, with 19 bases between the two ends. The CDR3 consists of 16 residues. Germline loops: CDR1 LNHDA, CDR2 SQIVND (reference sequence). This CDR3 is CASSFSGTEGTDTQYF. CDR3 in DNA: TGTGCCAGTAGCTTCTCCGGGACGGAGGGAACAGATACGCAGTATTTT.

The chain joins TRBV28 to TRBJ2-7; maybe TRBD1 (5 bases). Per the germline V gene, CDR1 is MDHEN and CDR2 is SYDVKM. The ends were cut back, 7 bases at V and 2 bases at J, with 21 bases in the middle. The CDR3 loop spans 16 amino acids. In nucleotides, the CDR3 is TGTGCCAGCACATCCAGTGGGGCGGAGAGCACCTACGAGCAGTACTTC. This encodes CASTSSGAESTYEQYF.

V and J are TRBV6-5 and TRBJ1-2; D is uncertain. There are 13 residues in the CDR3. The germline V gene encodes CDR1 MNHEY and CDR2 SVGAGI. The ends were cut back, 8 bases at V and 2 bases at J, with 12 bases in the middle. The CDR3 bases are TGTGCCAGCCGGTCCCCCCTAAACTATGGCTACACCTTC. Translation: CASRSPLNYGYTF.

V usage is TRBV9 and J usage is TRBJ2-5; D is possibly TRBD2 (6 bases). The CDR3 is made up of 17 amino acids. CDR1 and CDR2 from the germline V gene are SGDLS and YYNGEE. V dropped 0 bases and J dropped 2 bases, with 17 bases sitting between them. This CDR3 is CASSVGVKGGDQETQYF. The CDR3 DNA sequence: TGTGCCAGCAGCGTAGGTGTAAAGGGAGGAGATCAAGAGACCCAGTACTTC.

V gene TRBV5-1 combines with J gene TRBJ2-2; no definite D call. The germline V gene encodes CDR1 SGHRS and CDR2 YFSETQ. Trimming shortened V by 4 bases and J by 3 bases, and 16 bases separated the two germline ends. This CDR3 is 16 amino acids long. For the CDR3, the DNA is TGCGCCAGCAGCCCCACCCCCATAGGAGACACCGGGGAGCTGTTTTTT. It codes for CASSPTPIGDTGELFF. Full variable domain (missing parts from reference TRBV5-1 and TRBJ2-2): KAGVTQTPRYLIKTRGQQVTLSCSPISGHRSVSWYQQTPGQGLQFLFEYFSETQRNKGNFPGRFSGRQFSNSRSEMNVSTLELGDSALYLCASSPTPIGDTGELFFGEGSRLTVL.

The rearrangement links TRBV5-1 to TRBJ2-1; 8 bases line up with TRBD1. Germline assignment: CDR1 SGHRS and CDR2 YFSETQ. The length of the CDR3 is 15 residues. J was trimmed by 7 bases and V by 3 bases; bases with no gene match: 9. The DNA for the CDR3 is TGCGCCAGCAGCTCAGGGGGCGACGCGCTAAATGAGCAGTTCTTC. Translation gives CASSSGGDALNEQFF.

This clone was seen only once. At one boundary the junction diverges from the germline segment, which might be a read error. Other nucleotide sequences in the sample specify the same CDR3. The chain links TRBV18 to TRBJ1-6, with TRBD1 matching over 8 bases. The CDR3 consists of 15 residues. CDR1 is KGHSH, CDR2 LQKENI, per germline. The chain's CDR3 is CASSLPTGVNSPLHF. The CDR3 DNA reads TGTGCCAGCTCACTCCCGACAGGGGTGAATTCCCCCCTCCACTTT.

The rearrangement links TRBV11-3 to TRBJ2-2, with 7 bases aligning to TRBD1. V shed 5 bases, J shed 0 bases, and the junction held 6 bases outside the gene matches. Looked up from germline, CDR1 is SGHNT and CDR2 is YENEEA. The CDR3 loop spans 16 amino acids. The CDR3 sequence is CASSRNGQANTGELFF. CDR3 DNA sequence: TGTGCCAGCAGCCGAAACGGACAGGCGAACACCGGGGAGCTGTTTTTT.

The chain employs TRBV6-1 and TRBJ2-7; 12 nucleotides agree with TRBD2. Germline CDR1 and CDR2: MNHNS and SASEGT. Germline trimming cut 6 bases from V and 4 bases from J; bases unmatched to any gene: 7. The CDR3 is 15 amino acids. Here the CDR3 reads CASRDSSGRAYEQYF. CDR3 DNA sequence: TGTGCCAGCAGGGACTCTAGCGGGAGGGCGTACGAGCAGTACTTC.

V is TRBV9 and J is TRBJ2-1, with a possible D match to TRBD1 (5 bases). Germline lookup yields CDR1 SGDLS and CDR2 YYNGEE. CDR3 length equals 15 residues. Between the trimmed V and J ends, which lost 0 bases and 5 bases, there was a span of 12 bases. CDR3: CASSVGVSRDNEQFF. CDR3 nucleotides: TGTGCCAGCAGCGTAGGAGTGTCCAGGGACAATGAGCAGTTCTTC. The full variable domain, with the rest looked up from reference TRBV9 and TRBJ2-1, is DSGVTQTPKHLITATGQRVTLRCSPRSGDLSVYWYQQSLDQGLQFLIQYYNGEERAKGNILERFSAQQFPDLHSELNLSSLELGDSALYFCASSVGVSRDNEQFFGPGTRLTVL.

The gene calls are TRBV5-1 and TRBJ1-1; 7 bases line up with TRBD1. The CDR3 is made up of 16 amino acids. The junction had 7 bases not matched to a gene; V was cut back by 2 bases and J by 0 bases. The germline CDR1 and CDR2 sequences are SGHRS and YFSETQ. The CDR3 reads CASSFTPDRVNTEAFF. The DNA of the CDR3 is TGCGCCAGCAGCTTCACGCCCGACAGGGTGAACACTGAAGCTTTCTTT.

This clone has a single count. This chain joins TRBV21-1 and TRBJ1-4; the table's D call TRBD1 went unverified against the DNA. TRBV21-1 is given as a pseudogene. The CDR3 loop spans 20 amino acids. In DNA, the CDR3 is TGTGCCAGCAGGGGCAGGGTCGGTGGGGTGGGGTTTACAACTAATGAAAAACTGTTTTTT. Translation gives CASRGRVGGVGFTTNEKLFF.